This record looks at one T cell receptor beta chain sequence and its context. Antigen unknown. The data originate from a study of T-cell memory formation after mild COVID-19. Constant-segment primers and 5'RACE yielded cDNA libraries for TCR alpha and TCR beta, each carrying sample barcodes and UMIs. TCRdb reprocessed the 5' RACE reads with MiXCR, giving one entry per CDR3 protein. The sample lists more than 150,000 distinct CDR3 sequences, around 20% occurring once. Study conclusions and caveats: Mostly located in CM and EM were contracting CD4+ clones, with contracting CD8+ clones located in EMRA. Pre-infection memory carried some responding clones, suggesting that cross-reactive memory joined.

Trimming took 8 bases from V and 8 from J; bases not matched to a gene: 12. The CDR3 runs to 15 residues. CDR1 is MRHNA and CDR2 is SNTAGT in the germline V gene. The sequence came from a man aged 18 to 29 who had mild COVID-19 (a few samples of this study predate the infection). Cell type and time point are not known. This chain connects TRBV6-4 to TRBJ2-1, with TRBD1 matching over 10 bases. The sequenced sample was PBMCs or a T cell subset sorted from them (not recorded which). The CDR3 sequence is CASCYPGQGIDEQFF. As DNA, the CDR3 is TGTGCCAGCTGCTATCCGGGACAGGGGATCGATGAGCAGTTCTTC.